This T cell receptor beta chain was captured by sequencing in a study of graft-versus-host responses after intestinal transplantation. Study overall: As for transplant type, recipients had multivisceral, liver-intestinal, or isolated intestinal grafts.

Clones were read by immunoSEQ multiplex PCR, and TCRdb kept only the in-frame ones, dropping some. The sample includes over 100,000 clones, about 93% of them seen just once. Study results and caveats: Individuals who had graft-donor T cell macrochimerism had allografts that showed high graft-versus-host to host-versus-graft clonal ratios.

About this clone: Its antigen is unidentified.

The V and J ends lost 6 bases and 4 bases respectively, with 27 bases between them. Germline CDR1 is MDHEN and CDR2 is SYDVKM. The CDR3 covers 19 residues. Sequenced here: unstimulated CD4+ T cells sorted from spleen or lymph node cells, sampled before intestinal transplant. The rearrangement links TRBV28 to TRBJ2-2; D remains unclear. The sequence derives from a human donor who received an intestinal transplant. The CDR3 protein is CASSILPLFGKELTGELFF. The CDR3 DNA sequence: TGTGCCAGCAGCATACTCCCCTTGTTTGGGAAGGAACTCACCGGGGAGCTGTTTTTT. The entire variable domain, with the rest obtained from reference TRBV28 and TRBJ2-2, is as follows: DVKVTQSSRYLVKRTGEKVFLECVQDMDHENMFWYRQDPGLGLRLIYFSYDVKMKEKGDIPEGYSVSREKKERFSLILESASTNQTSMYLCASSILPLFGKELTGELFFGEGSRLTVL.